A selection of T cell receptor beta chains follows, all from one sample in a study of OX40 agonist ivuxolimab in advanced cancers. Sequencing was performed with immunoSEQ multiplex PCR; in TCRdb, only in-frame clones are kept and a portion is missing. This sample has 60,000 or so clones, with over 80% found just once. This specimen consisted of CD4+ or CD8+ T cells sorted from blood, obtained in a trial of the OX40 agonist ivuxolimab. The receptors were sampled from an adult with an advanced solid tumor such as melanoma, head and neck, liver or kidney cancer. CDR3s include the opening cysteine and the closing phenylalanine or tryptophan. D genes are given only for firm matches. Only part of the rows carry a size: once, few, many, or a class if the clone is expanded.

j_gene: TRBJ2-2
d_gene: .
v_gene: TRBV10-1
abundance: .
CDR3nt: TGCGCCAGCAGTGTAATCGTCCCCGGGGAGCTGTTTTTT
CDR3aa: CASSVIVPGELFF

j_gene: TRBJ2-2
d_gene: .
v_gene: TRBV7-9
abundance: .
CDR3nt: TGTGCCAGCAGCCCCGGAACGCCGAACACCGGGGAGCTGTTTTTT
CDR3aa: CASSPGTPNTGELFF

j_gene: TRBJ1-5
d_gene: .
v_gene: TRBV18
abundance: .
CDR3nt: TGTGCCAGCTCGAACACGGGGCAGGGGAGTTTCCCTCAGCCCCAGCATTTT
CDR3aa: CASSNTGQGSFPQPQHF

j_gene: TRBJ1-6
d_gene: .
v_gene: TRBV30
abundance: few
CDR3nt: TGTGCCTGGGGTTCGGGGGTCTCACCCCTCCACTTT
CDR3aa: CAWGSGVSPLHF

j_gene: TRBJ1-1
d_gene: TRBD1
v_gene: TRBV7-2
abundance: .
CDR3nt: TGTGCCAGCAGCCCCGCCGGGACAGGGGTCACTGAAGCTTTCTTT
CDR3aa: CASSPAGTGVTEAFF

j_gene: TRBJ2-5
d_gene: .
v_gene: TRBV28
abundance: .
CDR3nt: TGTGCCAGCAGCCGTTCCCAGGCACAGGAGACCCAGTACTTC
CDR3aa: CASSRSQAQETQYF

j_gene: TRBJ2-2
d_gene: TRBD1
v_gene: TRBV19
abundance: .
CDR3nt: TGTGCCAGTAGTATGTCGGACAGGGAGACCGGGGAGCTGTTTTTT
CDR3aa: CASSMSDRETGELFF

j_gene: TRBJ2-5
d_gene: .
v_gene: TRBV27
abundance: .
CDR3nt: TGTGCCAGCAGTGGGGGTAGGCAGACCCAGTACTTC
CDR3aa: CASSGGRQTQYF

j_gene: TRBJ1-1
d_gene: .
v_gene: TRBV7-2
abundance: .
CDR3nt: TGTGCCAGCAGCTTTTCAACGAACACTGAAGCTTTCTTT
CDR3aa: CASSFSTNTEAFF

j_gene: TRBJ2-5
d_gene: TRBD2
v_gene: TRBV7-2
abundance: .
CDR3nt: TGTGCCAGCGGAATGACGGGGGGTACCCAAGAGACCCAGTACTTC
CDR3aa: CASGMTGGTQETQYF

j_gene: TRBJ2-1
d_gene: .
v_gene: TRBV29-1
abundance: few
CDR3nt: TGCAGCGTTGAAATGGGGCAGGGTGGCGATGAGCAGTTCTTC
CDR3aa: CSVEMGQGGDEQFF

j_gene: TRBJ1-5
d_gene: .
v_gene: TRBV19
abundance: .
CDR3nt: TGTGCCAGCAGGGACAAAACGAATCAGCCCCAGCATTTT
CDR3aa: CASRDKTNQPQHF

j_gene: TRBJ2-3
d_gene: .
v_gene: TRBV27
abundance: .
CDR3nt: TGTGCCCTCCTGGGGGCAACAGATACGCAGTATTTT
CDR3aa: CALLGATDTQYF

j_gene: TRBJ1-6
d_gene: .
v_gene: TRBV18
abundance: .
CDR3nt: TGTGCCAGCTCACGACAGTCGGGCTATAATTCACCCCTCCACTTT
CDR3aa: CASSRQSGYNSPLHF

j_gene: TRBJ1-4
d_gene: .
v_gene: TRBV4-1
abundance: .
CDR3nt: TGCGCCAGCAGCCCCAGGGACCTTAATGAAAAACTGTTTTTT
CDR3aa: CASSPRDLNEKLFF